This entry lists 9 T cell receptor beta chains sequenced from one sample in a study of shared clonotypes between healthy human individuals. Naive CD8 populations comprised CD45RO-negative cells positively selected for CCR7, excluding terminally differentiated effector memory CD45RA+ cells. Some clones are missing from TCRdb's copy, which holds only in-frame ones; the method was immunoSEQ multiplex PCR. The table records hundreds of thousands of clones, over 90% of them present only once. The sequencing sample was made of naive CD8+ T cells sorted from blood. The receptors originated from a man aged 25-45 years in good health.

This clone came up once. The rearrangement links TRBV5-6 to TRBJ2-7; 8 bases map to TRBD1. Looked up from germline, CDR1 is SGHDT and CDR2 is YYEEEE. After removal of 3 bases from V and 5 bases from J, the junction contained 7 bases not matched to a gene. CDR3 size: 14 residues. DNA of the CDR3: TGTGCCAGCAGCTCCCGGGACAGGACCCACGAGCAGTACTTC. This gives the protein CASSSRDRTHEQYF.

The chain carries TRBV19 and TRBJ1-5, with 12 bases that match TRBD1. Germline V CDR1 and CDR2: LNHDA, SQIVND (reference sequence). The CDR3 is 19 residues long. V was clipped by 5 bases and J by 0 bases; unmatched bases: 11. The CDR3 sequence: CASSPTGTGGRYSNQPQHF. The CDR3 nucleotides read TGTGCCAGTAGTCCCACCGGGACAGGGGGCCGCTATAGCAATCAGCCCCAGCATTTT.

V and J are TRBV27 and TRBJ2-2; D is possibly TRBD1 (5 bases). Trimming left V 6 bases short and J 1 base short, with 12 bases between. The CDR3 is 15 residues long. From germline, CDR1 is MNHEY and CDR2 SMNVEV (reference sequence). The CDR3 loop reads CASSLRDRNTGELFF. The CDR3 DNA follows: TGTGCCAGCAGCCTTCGTGACAGGAACACCGGGGAGCTGTTTTTT.

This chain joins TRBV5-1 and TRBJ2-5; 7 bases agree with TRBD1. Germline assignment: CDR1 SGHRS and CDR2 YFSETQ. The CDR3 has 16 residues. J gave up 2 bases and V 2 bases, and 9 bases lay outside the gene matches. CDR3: CASSLTGTAKQETQYF. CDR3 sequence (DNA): TGCGCCAGCAGCTTAACCGGGACAGCTAAACAAGAGACCCAGTACTTC.

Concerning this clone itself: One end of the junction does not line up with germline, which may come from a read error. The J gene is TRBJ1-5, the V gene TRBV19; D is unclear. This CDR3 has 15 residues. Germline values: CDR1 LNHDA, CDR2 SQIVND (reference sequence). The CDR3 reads CASSIDGFSYQPQHF. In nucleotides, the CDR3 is TGTGCCAGTAGTATAGACGGGTTTAGCTATCAGCCCCAGCATTTT.

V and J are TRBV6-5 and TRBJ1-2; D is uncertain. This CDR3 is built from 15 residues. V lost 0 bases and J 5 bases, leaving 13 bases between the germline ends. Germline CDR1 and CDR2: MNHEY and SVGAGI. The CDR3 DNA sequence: TGTGCCAGCAGTTACTCGTTAATAGGAGTTTATGGCTACACCTTC. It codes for CASSYSLIGVYGYTF.

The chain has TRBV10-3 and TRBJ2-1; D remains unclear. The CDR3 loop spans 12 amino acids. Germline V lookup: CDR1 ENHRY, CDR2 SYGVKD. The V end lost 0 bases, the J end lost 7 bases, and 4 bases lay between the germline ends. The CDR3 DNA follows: TGTGCCATCAGTGAGTCCGATAATGAGCAGTTCTTC. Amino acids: CAISESDNEQFF.

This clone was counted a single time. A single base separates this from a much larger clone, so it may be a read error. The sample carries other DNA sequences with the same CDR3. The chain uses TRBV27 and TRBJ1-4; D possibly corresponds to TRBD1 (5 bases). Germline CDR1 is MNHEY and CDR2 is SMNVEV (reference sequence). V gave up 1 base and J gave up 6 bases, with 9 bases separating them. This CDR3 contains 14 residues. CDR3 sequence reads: CASSLLGGDEKLFF. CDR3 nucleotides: TGTGCCAGCAGTTTATTGGGGGGAGATGAAAAACTGTTTTTT.

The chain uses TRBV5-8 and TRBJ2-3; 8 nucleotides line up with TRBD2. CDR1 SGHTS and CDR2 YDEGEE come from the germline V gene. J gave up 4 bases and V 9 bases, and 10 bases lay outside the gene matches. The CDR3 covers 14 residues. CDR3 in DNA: TGTGCCACTCAGCGGGAGTGGGGCGCAGATACGCAGTATTTT. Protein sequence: CATQREWGADTQYF.